Included here is one T cell receptor (beta chain) sequence, with context. Its antigen is still unknown. Base qualities were left out, and no much larger clone turns up one base away. The cohort was made up of around 720 healthy bone marrow donors. At the time of sampling, every cohort member was nominally healthy, though immune exposures that went unrecorded were likely present. The donor was CMV seropositive and was included in the group of some 290 seropositive cohort members. Every donor gave a peripheral blood sample, and the peripheral blood mononuclear cells from that sample were used for TCR beta sequencing. Genomic DNA was extracted from the blood cell samples with the Qiagen DNeasy Blood Extraction Kit. These data are taken from a study of cytomegalovirus exposure and HLA in healthy donors (dated by TCRdb to about 2017). The study in broad terms: An earlier analysis of approximately 640 of the donors reported about 290 Gb of sequence data and about 100 million unique TCR beta sequences from about 180 million T cells. All discovery cohort repertoires had been generated using a single sequencing platform. Of the 300 to 500 genotyped donors, approximately 81% were placed in the genetic ancestry cluster associated with self-reported Caucasian donors. Roughly 5 DR-DQ haplotypes were treated as single units for association and clustering because of strong linkage in the cohort. The study aimed to test whether cataloging public T cell receptors could reveal signatures of past pathogen exposure. Among some 410 genotyped donors of the cohort, an average of around 240,000 unique TCR beta nucleotide sequences were sequenced per donor, roughly a sixth of them non-productive. Typing coverage varied by locus: about 629-640 donors for A, B, C, DRB1 and DQB1; some 520 for DQA1; about 590 for DPA1; approximately 450 for DPB1. In a later analysis, previously published TCR beta repertoires from 550 to 700 donors were re-analyzed and high-resolution HLA genotyping was added so that TCR occurrence patterns could be studied. HLA typing covered class I and class II loci at four-digit resolution. Rather than using new phenotypic data, the later analysis identified candidate immune exposures from TCR beta sequences and from how often those sequences occurred across donors. Donor age, sex, ethnicity and CMV serostatus were collected together with the repertoire data. The study profiled the T cell repertoires of about 720 subjects by immunosequencing and related them to cytomegalovirus serostatus. Approximately 330 gigabases of sequencing data and around 80 million unique TCR sequences made up an early release that covered several hundred HLA-typed donors. In a later genetic analysis, genome-wide SNP genotypes for about three fifths of the 666 donors were used, and that subset was treated as a discovery cohort. In an earlier analysis of 550 to 700 of the donors, high-throughput TCR beta sequencing was used to judge whether each TCR beta V gene segment behaved as functional or pseudogenic. To predict cytomegalovirus infection status, the study combined high-throughput TCR immunosequencing, statistical association of individual TCRs with disease status, and machine learning. Besides the first cohort of roughly 640 subjects, a separate validation cohort made up of 90 to 150 different subjects was used. The paper as a whole reports these results and caveats: It was suggested by the authors that the approach could potentially be generalized to other disease states and immunological phenotypes. According to a later genetic analysis, donors in an Asian-associated ancestry cluster had fewer N-insertions in productive TCRs than the approximately 610-donor mean. According to a later analysis, TCR association rates differed among HLA loci, with DRB1 alleles showing the most associated TCRs and HLA-C alleles showing the fewest. In a later genetic analysis, a missense DCLRE1C variant was associated with V-gene and J-gene trimming of TCR beta chains, and the association was replicated in an independent cohort. In vitro tests confirmed that a few of the cytomegalovirus-associated TCR beta chains recognize cytomegalovirus antigens. Specific HLA alleles were associated with around 18,000 TCR beta sequences at a false discovery rate of 0.05 in a later analysis. Immune exposure information for the cohort was limited to CMV serostatus. In an earlier analysis of a few hundred of the donors, most TCR beta V segments were observed in productive rearrangements about 87% or about 30% of the time, broadly matching IMGT annotations. HLA typing was unavailable for some donors at each locus, so association tests used only the typed subset. Across donors, most TCR sequences were observed very rarely, whereas some public TCRs were present in many individuals. According to a later analysis, parvovirus B19, influenza, CMV and Epstein-Barr virus appeared linked to several top co-occurrence clusters. Because counts were too low, some 17 rarely observed V segments, including chromosome 9 orphons, were left out of the earlier analysis of 587 of the donors. The classifier was reported to diagnose cytomegalovirus status with high specificity and sensitivity in both the original and validation cohorts. A further reported finding was that TCR beta sequences accurately predicted the HLA-A and HLA-B alleles for most subjects in the first cohort. A cluster of highly shared sequence variants was judged likely to be a technical artifact of the sequencing pipeline. Linkage disequilibrium might explain the correlated functional status among segregating V segments, but an unknown experimental factor could not be ruled out. Presence/absence analyses assumed roughly uniform sequencing depth across donors, an assumption that may not hold. Strong co-occurrence of HLA alleles, especially DR and DQ, made assigning TCR associations to individual alleles difficult. A later analysis found that HLA-associated TCR beta chains were more clonally expanded and had lower generation probabilities than equally common non-associated chains. Some IMGT-functional V segments, including TRBV6-2 and TRBV6-3, could not be distinguished by the 87-base-pair reads and were therefore excluded. The cohort was sequenced for TCR beta chains only, and without alpha or paired-chain data the features that could be detected were limited. According to a later analysis, most CMV-associated TCR beta chains appeared to be HLA-restricted, and the HLA associations seemed to be driven largely by CMV exposure. A total of about 180 TCR beta chains were listed by the study as associated with cytomegalovirus.

Libraries were built with the immunoSEQ multiplex PCR assay. For the multiplex PCR, a mixture combining 60 forward primers for TCR Vbeta segments and 13 reverse primers for TCR Jbeta segments was used. Amplification of the CDR3 region of rearranged TCR beta genes was performed with a multiplex PCR assay on genomic DNA. On the Illumina HiSeq System, the amplified TCR beta libraries were sequenced as 87-base-pair reads. On the authors' methods: In a later analysis, tens of millions of unique TCR beta chains were counted across the 500 to 850 repertoires, and roughly 11 million of these chains were shared by at least two donors. A nearest-neighbor algorithm error-corrected the raw reads and collapsed the reads into unique sequences, merging closely related sequences to remove PCR and sequencing errors. CDR3 sequences were aligned to IMGT reference sequences to assign V, D and J gene segments. For a sequence to be retained, a match of at least six nucleotides was required to both a V gene segment and a J gene segment. Rearrangements were classified as productive when the CDR3 lacked stop codons and remained in frame with V and J, and all other rearrangements were classified as non-productive. CDR3 was defined by IMGT convention, running from the second conserved V-encoded cysteine to the conserved J-encoded phenylalanine. The earlier analysis of about 570 of the donors excluded any sequence lacking an unambiguous match to a single V gene segment. An earlier analysis of a few hundred of the donors called V segments functional above 56.7% productive rearrangements and segregating when the between-donor standard deviation exceeded 5%. A statistical classification framework was built for diagnosing cytomegalovirus status from the catalog of TCR beta chain sequences. In a later analysis, V and J genes were assigned by comparing TCR nucleotide sequences against IMGT/GENE-DB human TR gene sequences. Using the TCRdist pipeline, a later analysis assigned CDR3 sequences along with most-parsimonious VDJ recombination scenarios. In a later analysis, every TCR beta chain was defined by the combination of its CDR3 amino acid sequence and its V-gene family, and reads without a unique V-gene family were dropped. A later analysis removed nearly 600 highly shared, low-generation-probability nucleotide sequences to deal with suspected cross-contamination and a sequencing artifact. A later analysis calculated a clonal expansion index for each public chain from normalized within-repertoire ranks of inferred template counts. Generation probabilities in a later analysis came from a VDJ recombination model fitted to out-of-frame rearrangements, and those results were checked against IGoR. Hypergeometric tests were used in a later analysis to score TCR-TCR, TCR-HLA and TCR-CMV co-occurrence, with a repertoire-size bias correction applied to the TCR pairs. A later analysis estimated false discovery rates by permuting HLA or CMV assignments 20 times. In a later analysis, co-occurring TCRs were grouped with DBSCAN, and TCRdist sequence similarity was added when clustering was performed within HLA-allele-positive subsets. Repertoires with fewer than 30,000 or more than 120,000 public chains, plus five repertoires with anomalous nucleotide sharing, were excluded from co-occurrence clustering. TCRdb re-hosts the immuneACCESS table, in-frame sequences only. Its copies lack some clones; in the studies checked, an unresolved V gene accounts for under half of them, and the cause for the rest is not known. V, J and clone size are those of that table, while D and trimming were read from the DNA. This sample comprises about 59,000 clones, under 80% of them detected only once. About 6.8% of the sample goes to the ten largest clones.

Sequences SGHTA (CDR1) and FQGNSA (CDR2) are obtained from the germline V gene. Spanning cysteine to phenylalanine, the CDR3 consists of 15 amino acids. Kept here is only the CDR3 DNA, which spans 45 bases and is read in frame from base 1. The germline V end is reduced by 2 bases and the J end by 6 bases; junction bases left unmatched: 6. Here the chain combines TRBV7-2 and TRBJ1-2; TRBD1 matches 10 bases in the middle. This TCR was recovered from a man aged 30 to 45 in good health and CMV-seropositive. Specimen: PBMCs. Read as DNA, the sequence is TGTGCCAGCAGCTTATCGACAGGGGGCGGGGATGGCTACACCTTC. This yields the protein CASSLSTGGGDGYTF. Reference TRBV7-2 and TRBJ1-2 genes cover what lies past the CDR3, so the full variable domain is GAGVSQSPSNKVTEKGKDVELRCDPISGHTALYWYRQSLGQGLEFLIYFQGNSAPDKSGLPSDRFSAERTGGSVSTLTIQRTQQEDSAVYLCASSLSTGGGDGYTFGSGTRLTVV.